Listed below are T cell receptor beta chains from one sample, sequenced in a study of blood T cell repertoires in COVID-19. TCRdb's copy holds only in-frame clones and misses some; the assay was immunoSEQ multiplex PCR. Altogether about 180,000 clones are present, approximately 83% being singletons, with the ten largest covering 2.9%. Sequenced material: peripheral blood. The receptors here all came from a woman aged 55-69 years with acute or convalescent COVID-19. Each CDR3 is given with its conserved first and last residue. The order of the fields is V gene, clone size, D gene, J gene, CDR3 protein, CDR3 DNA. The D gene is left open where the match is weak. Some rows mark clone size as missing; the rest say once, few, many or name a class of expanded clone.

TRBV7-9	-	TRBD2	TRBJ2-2	CASSPQRTRANTGELFF	TGTGCCAGCAGCCCGCAGCGGACTAGAGCTAACACCGGGGAGCTGTTTTTT
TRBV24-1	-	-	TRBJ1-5	CATSDLGSRWPQHF	TGTGCCACCAGTGATTTAGGGAGCCGTTGGCCCCAGCATTTT
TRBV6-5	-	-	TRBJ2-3	CASSYTGETTDTQYF	TGTGCCAGCAGTTACACAGGAGAGACGACAGATACGCAGTATTTT
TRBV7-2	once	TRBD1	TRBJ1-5	CASSLTLGQGFTGNQPQHF	TGTGCCAGCAGCTTAACCCTGGGACAGGGTTTTACGGGCAATCAGCCCCAGCATTTT
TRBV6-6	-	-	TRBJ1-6	CASSYDSYNSPLHF	TGTGCCAGCAGTTACGACAGTTATAATTCACCCCTCCACTTT
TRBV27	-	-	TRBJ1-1	CASSLLGGDTEAFF	TGTGCCAGCAGTCTCCTCGGGGGGGACACTGAAGCTTTCTTT
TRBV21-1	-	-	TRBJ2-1	CASSKCTPNSYNEQFF	TGTGCCAGCAGCAAATGTACTCCAAACTCCTACAATGAGCAGTTCTTC
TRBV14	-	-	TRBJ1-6	CASSQDYPGNSPLHF	TGTGCCAGCAGCCAAGATTACCCGGGTAATTCACCCCTCCACTTT
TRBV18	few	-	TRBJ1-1	CASSPGTEAFF	TGTGCCAGCTCACCGGGGACAGAAGCTTTCTTT
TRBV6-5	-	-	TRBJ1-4	CASSLGSGIKDKLFF	TGTGCCAGCAGCCTGGGGTCCGGGATAAAGGATAAACTGTTTTTT
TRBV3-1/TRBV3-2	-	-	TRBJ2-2	CASSQRGTGTGELFF	TGTGCCAGCAGCCAAAGGGGGACGGGTACCGGGGAGCTGTTTTTT
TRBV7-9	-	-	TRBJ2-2	CASGRGNTGELFF	TGTGCCAGCGGACGGGGGAACACCGGGGAGCTGTTTTTT
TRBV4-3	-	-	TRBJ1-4	CASSRTGTVATNEKLFF	TGCGCCAGCAGCCGTACCGGGACTGTAGCAACTAATGAAAAACTGTTTTTT
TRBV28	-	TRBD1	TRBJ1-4	CASSSYRGEKLFF	TGTGCCAGCAGTTCGTACAGGGGAGAAAAACTGTTTTTT
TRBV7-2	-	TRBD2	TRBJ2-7	CASSFRPSGAYEQYF	TGTGCCAGCAGCTTCAGACCTAGCGGGGCCTACGAGCAGTACTTC
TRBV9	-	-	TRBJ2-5	CASSVDEGEAETQYF	TGTGCCAGCAGCGTAGATGAAGGCGAAGCGGAGACCCAGTACTTC
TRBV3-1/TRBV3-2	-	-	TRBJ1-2	CASSQGGGDGYTF	TGTGCCAGCAGCCAAGGTGGGGGGGACGGCTACACCTTC
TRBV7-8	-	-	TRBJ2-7	CASSQQPSSYEQYF	TGTGCCAGCAGCCAACAGCCATCCTCCTACGAGCAGTACTTC
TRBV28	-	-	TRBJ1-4	CASSLAATNEKLFF	TGTGCCAGCAGTTTGGCCGCAACTAATGAAAAACTGTTTTTT
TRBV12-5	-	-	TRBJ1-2	CASGLDSGRFYGYTF	TGTGCTAGTGGTTTGGACTCGGGAAGATTCTATGGCTACACCTTC
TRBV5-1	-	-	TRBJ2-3	CASSLSTASTDTQYF	TGCGCCAGCAGCTTGTCGACAGCTAGCACAGATACGCAGTATTTT
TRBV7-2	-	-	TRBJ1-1	CASSSGQWDTEAFF	TGTGCCAGCAGCTCTGGACAGTGGGACACTGAAGCTTTCTTT
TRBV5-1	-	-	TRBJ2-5	CASAVPADETQYF	TGCGCCAGCGCGGTCCCTGCCGATGAGACCCAGTACTTC
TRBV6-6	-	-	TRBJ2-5	CASSYGGNQETQYF	TGTGCCAGCAGTTACGGGGGGAACCAAGAGACCCAGTACTTC
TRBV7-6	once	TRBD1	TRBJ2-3	CASSLDRGDTQYF	TGTGCCAGCAGCTTGGACAGGGGAGATACGCAGTATTTT
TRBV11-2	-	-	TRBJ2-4	CASSLQKLAKNIQYF	TGTGCCAGCAGCCTACAGAAGCTAGCCAAAAACATTCAGTACTTC
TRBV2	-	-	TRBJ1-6	CASRLSTVQNSPLHF	TGTGCCAGCAGACTTTCGACAGTGCAGAATTCACCCCTCCACTTT
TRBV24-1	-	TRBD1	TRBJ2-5	CATRRTGEETQYF	TGTGCCACCCGCCGGACAGGGGAGGAGACCCAGTACTTC
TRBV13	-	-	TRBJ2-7	CASSLEPGSSYEQYF	TGTGCCAGCAGCTTAGAACCAGGGTCTTCCTACGAGCAGTACTTC
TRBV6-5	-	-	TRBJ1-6	CASAYTSSYNSPLHF	TGTGCCAGCGCCTATACGAGCTCCTATAATTCACCCCTCCACTTT
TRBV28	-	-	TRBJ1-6	CASSGAYSSPLHF	TGTGCCAGCAGTGGAGCTTACTCTTCACCCCTCCACTTT
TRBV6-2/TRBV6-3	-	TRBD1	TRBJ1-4	CASSYSPPGQGAFWEKLFF	TGTGCCAGCAGTTACTCCCCCCCGGGACAGGGGGCATTTTGGGAAAAACTGTTTTTT
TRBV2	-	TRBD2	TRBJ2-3	CASSLLAGGTDTQYF	TGTGCCAGCAGTCTTCTAGCGGGGGGGACAGATACGCAGTATTTT
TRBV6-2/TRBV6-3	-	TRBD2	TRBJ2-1	CASSPESLAGGLDEQFF	TGTGCCAGCAGTCCCGAATCCCTAGCGGGAGGTTTGGATGAGCAGTTCTTC
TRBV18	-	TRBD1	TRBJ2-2	CASSQDRGRLTGELFF	TGTGCCAGCTCACAGGACAGGGGGCGACTCACCGGGGAGCTGTTTTTT
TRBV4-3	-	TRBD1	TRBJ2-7	CASSQRDRTYEQYF	TGCGCCAGCAGCCAACGGGACAGAACCTACGAGCAGTACTTC
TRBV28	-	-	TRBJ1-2	CASSVFVYGYTF	TGTGCCAGCAGTGTGTTCGTCTATGGCTACACCTTC
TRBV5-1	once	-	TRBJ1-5	CASSQIGGVGQPQHF	TGCGCCAGCAGTCAAATCGGCGGGGTCGGTCAGCCCCAGCATTTT
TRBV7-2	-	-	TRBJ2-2	CASSLEQFANTGELFF	TGTGCCAGCAGCTTAGAACAGTTCGCGAACACCGGGGAGCTGTTTTTT
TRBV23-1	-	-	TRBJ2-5	CASSQSGSFLLETQYF	TGCGCCAGCAGTCAATCCGGGTCTTTTCTGCTTGAGACCCAGTACTTC
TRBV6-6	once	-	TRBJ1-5	CASSYGGGNQPQHF	TGTGCCAGCAGTTACGGGGGGGGCAACCAGCCCCAGCATTTT
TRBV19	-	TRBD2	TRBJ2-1	CASSKVIAGASSYNEQFF	TGTGCCAGTAGTAAAGTGATAGCGGGGGCCAGCTCCTACAATGAGCAGTTCTTC
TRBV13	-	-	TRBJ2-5	CASSSKETQYF	TGTGCCAGCAGCTCCAAAGAGACCCAGTACTTC
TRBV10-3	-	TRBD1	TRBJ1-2	CAISEDRGGSYGYTF	TGTGCCATCAGTGAAGACAGGGGTGGGAGCTATGGCTACACCTTC
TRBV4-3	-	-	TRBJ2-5	CASSHGGTSLETQYF	TGCGCCAGCAGCCACGGGGGAACCTCCTTGGAGACCCAGTACTTC
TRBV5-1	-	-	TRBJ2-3	CASSQSVADTQYF	TGCGCCAGCAGCCAATCAGTGGCAGATACGCAGTATTTT
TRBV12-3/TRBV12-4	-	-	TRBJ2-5	CASTLMGVETQYF	TGTGCCAGCACCCTAATGGGAGTCGAGACCCAGTACTTC
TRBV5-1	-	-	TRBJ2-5	CASSHQGSETQYF	TGCGCCAGCAGCCACCAGGGGAGCGAGACCCAGTACTTC
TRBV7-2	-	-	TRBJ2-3	CASSLAEGATDTQYF	TGTGCCAGCAGCTTAGCGGAGGGCGCGACAGATACGCAGTATTTT
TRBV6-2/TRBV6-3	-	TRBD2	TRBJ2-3	CASSKTSGGRDTQYF	TGTGCCAGCAGTAAGACTAGCGGGGGCCGAGATACGCAGTATTTT
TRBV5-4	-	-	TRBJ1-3	CASSLDAGGSGNTIYF	TGTGCCAGCAGCTTGGATGCGGGGGGGAGTGGAAACACCATATATTTT